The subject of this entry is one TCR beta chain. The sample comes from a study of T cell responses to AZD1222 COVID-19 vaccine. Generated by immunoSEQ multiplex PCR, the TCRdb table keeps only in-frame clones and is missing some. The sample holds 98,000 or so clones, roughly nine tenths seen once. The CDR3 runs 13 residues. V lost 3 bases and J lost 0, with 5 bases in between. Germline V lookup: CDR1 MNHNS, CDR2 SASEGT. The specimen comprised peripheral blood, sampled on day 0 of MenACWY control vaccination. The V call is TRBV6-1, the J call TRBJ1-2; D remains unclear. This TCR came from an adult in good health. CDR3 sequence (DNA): TGTGCCAGCAGTGAGGACCCTAACTATGGCTACACCTTC. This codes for CASSEDPNYGYTF.